This passage covers 24 T cell receptor beta chains from one sample sequenced in a study of T cells in Graves' hyperthyroidism and ophthalmopathy (dated by TCRdb to between 2019 and 2020). The library was produced with multiplex PCR. TCRdb names Illumina HiSeq 2000 as the instrument used. The TCR beta CDR3 regions were amplified from RNA transcripts. A first-round RT-PCR of the TCR CDR3 used the HTBI primer set with the Qiagen OneStep RT-PCR kit. Using fastp at Q25 and MiXCR, TCRdb reprocessed the public reads and kept productive beta chains. Under each unique CDR3 protein, matching rows form one entry showing the most common genes and DNA. A total of approximately 590,000 distinct CDR3 sequences appear in this sample, about 45% of them only once. The ten largest clones capture about 7.8% of the sample. Sequencing was carried out using peripheral blood or thyroid tissue (not recorded which). The receptors stem from a woman under 30 with Graves' hyperthyroidism. Donor details come from another sample of the same person, matched by shared clones.

The chain has TRBV10-2 and TRBJ1-4; D is perhaps TRBD1 (5 bases). CDR3 size: 15 residues. Germline CDR1 is WSHSY and CDR2 is SAAADI. V lost 10 bases to trimming and J lost 6 bases, with 21 bases between them. CDR3 residues: CATNQAGSRDEKLFF. The DNA of the CDR3 is TGCGCCACCAATCAGGCAGGGAGTCGGGATGAAAAACTGTTTTTT.

The gene calls are TRBV7-2 and TRBJ2-2, with D tentatively TRBD1 or TRBD2 (6 bases each). Germline CDR1 is SGHTA and CDR2 is FQGNSA. Trimming took off 2 bases at V and 3 bases at J, with 10 bases between the two ends. The CDR3 runs to 15 residues. CDR3 loop: CASSLSGGDTGELFF. The CDR3 DNA follows: TGTGCCAGCAGCTTATCCGGGGGCGACACCGGGGAGCTGTTTTTT. The entire variable domain, with the rest obtained from reference TRBV7-2 and TRBJ2-2, is as follows: GAGVSQSPSNKVTEKGKDVELRCDPISGHTALYWYRQSLGQGLEFLIYFQGNSAPDKSGLPSDRFSAERTGGSVSTLTIQRTQQEDSAVYLCASSLSGGDTGELFFGEGSRLTVL.

Only a few counts were recorded for this clonotype. The chain has TRBV2 and TRBJ1-2; D may be TRBD1 (5 bases). V dropped 3 bases and J dropped 1 base, with 9 bases sitting between them. This CDR3 comprises 14 residues. Germline V gene sequence: CDR1 SNHLY, CDR2 FYNNEI. CDR3 in DNA: TGTGCCAGCAGTGACGCAGGGATTAACTATGGCTACACCTTC. Its protein is CASSDAGINYGYTF.

This clonotype has just a few counts. V gene TRBV20-1 combines with J gene TRBJ2-7; possible D gene TRBD2, 7 bases. The CDR3 loop spans 14 amino acids. In germline, CDR1 is DFQATT, CDR2 SNEGSKA (reference sequence). CDR3: CSVGGGRVAYEQYF. CDR3 nucleotides: TGCAGCGTGGGGGGGGGGCGGGTCGCCTACGAGCAGTACTTC.

This clonotype was counted once. The chain couples TRBV9 to TRBJ1-2; TRBD1 agrees at 8 bases. In germline, CDR1 is SGDLS, CDR2 YYNGEE. The CDR3 is made up of 14 amino acids. J was trimmed by 7 bases and V by 2 bases; bases with no gene match: 7. The CDR3, as DNA: TGTGCCAGCAGCGTTGAAGCAGGGGGCGGTGGCTACACCTTC. It translates to CASSVEAGGGGYTF.

The chain has TRBV2 and TRBJ2-5; D is unclear. V lost 5 bases and J lost 3, with 10 bases in between. The length of the CDR3 is 13 residues. Looked up from germline, CDR1 is SNHLY and CDR2 is FYNNEI. Here the CDR3 DNA reads TGTGCCAGCAGTCGACGGACGGAAGAGACCCAGTACTTC. Encoded protein: CASSRRTEETQYF. The full variable domain, in which reference TRBV2 and TRBJ2-5 provide the parts outside the CDR3, is EPEVTQTPSHQVTQMGQEVILRCVPISNHLYFYWYRQILGQKVEFLVSFYNNEISEKSEIFDDQFSVERPDGSNFTLKIRSTKLEDSAMYFCASSRRTEETQYFGPGTRLLVL.

This clonotype was recorded a few times. The chain is built from TRBV2 and TRBJ1-5; no firm D call. The CDR3 runs to 15 residues. Trimming removed 0 bases at V and 4 bases at J, with 10 bases between. CDR1 is SNHLY and CDR2 is FYNNEI in the germline V gene. This CDR3 reads CASSEAWVTNQPQHF. The CDR3 region has the DNA TGTGCCAGCAGTGAAGCGTGGGTTACGAATCAGCCCCAGCATTTT.

Worth noting for this clonotype: The junction departs from the called germline gene at one end, perhaps through a read error. The V and J genes are TRBV6-1 and TRBJ1-2; D gene ambiguous. The CDR3 consists of 14 residues. CDR1 is MNHNS and CDR2 is SASEGT in the germline V gene. CDR3 nucleotides: TGTGCCACCAGTGCAGGCGGTGAGGACTATGGCTACACCTTC. Its protein is CATSAGGEDYGYTF.

This clonotype was detected a few times. The J gene is TRBJ1-1, the V gene TRBV12-3 or TRBV12-4; tentatively, D is TRBD1 (6 bases). This CDR3 has 16 residues. V was trimmed by 5 bases and J by 3 bases, leaving 19 bases between them. The CDR3 bases are TGTGCCAGCAGTGTCCGGCTTGGGGGCCGGGACACTGAAGCTTTCTTT. This encodes CASSVRLGGRDTEAFF.

The sample holds a few counts of this clonotype. The rearrangement joins TRBV20-1 to TRBJ2-7, with D perhaps matching TRBD1 or TRBD2 (7 bases each). The ends were cut back, 5 bases at V and 0 bases at J, with 17 bases in the middle. Germline assignment: CDR1 DFQATT and CDR2 SNEGSKA (reference sequence). The CDR3 extends over 15 amino acids. The DNA of the CDR3 is TGCAGTGCTCCCAGGGGGGGGAGCCTCTCCTACGAGCAGTACTTC. It encodes CSAPRGGSLSYEQYF.

This clonotype turned up a few times. This chain uses TRBV5-6 with TRBJ1-2, with 9 bases aligning to TRBD1. The CDR3 extends over 14 amino acids. Looked up from germline, CDR1 is SGHDT and CDR2 is YYEEEE. V dropped 4 bases and J dropped 3; count of bases not matched to a gene: 4. The CDR3 here is CASSRDRVDYGYTF. CDR3 DNA sequence: TGTGCCAGCAGCCGGGACAGGGTGGACTATGGCTACACCTTC.

The rearrangement links TRBV15 to TRBJ1-1; no clear D. Germline CDR1 and CDR2: LNHNV and YYDKDF (reference sequence). The CDR3 has 15 residues. The V end was cut by 0 bases, the J end by 8 bases, with 16 bases between. CDR3 amino acids: CATSRDRVAGPEAFF. The CDR3 DNA follows: TGTGCCACCAGCAGAGATCGGGTGGCGGGCCCGGAAGCTTTCTTT.

V usage is TRBV24-1 and J usage is TRBJ1-1; possibly TRBD1 for D (6 bases). V lost 11 bases and J 0 bases, leaving 18 bases between the germline ends. The length of the CDR3 is 15 residues. Germline CDR1 reads KGHDR; CDR2 reads SFDVKD. The CDR3: CAISVGDIMNTEAFF. The CDR3 DNA sequence: TGTGCCATCTCCGTAGGGGACATAATGAACACTGAAGCTTTCTTT.

The V and J genes are TRBV6-5 and TRBJ1-2; 11 bases align to TRBD1. This CDR3 comprises 16 residues. The ends lost 4 bases at V and 7 bases at J; junction bases unmatched: 11. Germline loops: CDR1 MNHEY, CDR2 SVGAGI. CDR3 protein: CASSSYLDRGHGGYTF. The DNA for the CDR3 is TGTGCCAGCAGTTCTTACCTGGACAGGGGGCATGGTGGCTACACCTTC.

About this clonotype: A read error may explain this, as a much larger clone is one base away. The gene calls are TRBV29-1 and TRBJ1-3, with D perhaps TRBD1 (5 bases). The CDR3 loop spans 14 amino acids. Germline V gives CDR1 SQVTM, CDR2 ANQGSEA. The germline V and J ends were trimmed by 2 bases and 4 bases, with 12 bases remaining between them. The chain's CDR3 is CSVEIQGFGNTIYF. The CDR3 DNA sequence: TGCAGCGTTGAAATTCAGGGATTCGGAAACACCATATATTTT.

This clonotype has more than one count but fewer than ten. The CDR3: CASSFDRGSSYEQYF. The CDR3 nucleotides are TGTGCCAGCAGCTTTGACAGGGGCTCCTCCTACGAGCAGTACTTC. This chain joins TRBV7-2 and TRBJ2-7; 8 bases line up with TRBD1. Germline trimming cut 3 bases from V and 0 bases from J; bases unmatched to any gene: 4. The CDR3 consists of 15 residues. Germline loops: CDR1 SGHTA, CDR2 FQGNSA.

The V call is TRBV29-1, the J call TRBJ1-2; weak D call: TRBD1 (5 bases). Germline CDR1 and CDR2: SQVTM and ANQGSEA. V lost 3 bases to trimming and J lost 7 bases, with 9 bases between them. The CDR3 runs to 11 residues. This chain's CDR3 is CSVDDGTGYTF. In DNA form, the CDR3 reads TGCAGCGTTGATGACGGGACTGGCTACACCTTC.

The rearrangement uses TRBV29-1 and TRBJ1-2; perhaps TRBD1 as D (6 bases). There are 13 residues in the CDR3. V lost 8 bases to trimming and J lost 3 bases, with 16 bases between them. CDR1 is SQVTM and CDR2 is ANQGSEA in the germline V gene. Here the CDR3 reads CSSIQGGYYGYTF. The CDR3 DNA sequence: TGCAGCTCGATACAGGGTGGCTACTATGGCTACACCTTC. The full variable domain, its missing parts supplied by reference TRBV29-1 and TRBJ1-2, is SAVISQKPSRDICQRGTSLTIQCQVDSQVTMMFWYRQQPGQSLTLIATANQGSEATYESGFVIDKFPISRPNLTFSTLTVSNMSPEDSSIYLCSSIQGGYYGYTFGSGTRLTVV.

The chain has TRBV5-1 and TRBJ1-4; D gene unclear. V was trimmed by 1 base and J by 7 bases, leaving 11 bases between them. This CDR3 is built from 14 residues. Germline lookup yields CDR1 SGHRS and CDR2 YFSETQ. The CDR3, as DNA: TGCGCCAGCAGCTTGTCCCATGGCAGTGAAAAACTGTTTTTT. Translating it yields CASSLSHGSEKLFF.

This clonotype was counted once. The chain couples TRBV24-1 to TRBJ1-1; D ambiguous. This CDR3 region has 13 residues. Germline values: CDR1 KGHDR, CDR2 SFDVKD. Trimming left V 4 bases short and J 8 bases short, with 13 bases between. CDR3 sequence: CATSDELGREAFF. As DNA, the CDR3 is TGTGCCACCAGTGACGAATTGGGCCGGGAAGCTTTCTTT.

This clonotype was seen more than once but under ten times. The J gene is TRBJ2-7, the V gene TRBV7-9; a weak D match, TRBD1 (5 bases). CDR1 is SEHNR and CDR2 is FQNEAQ in the germline V gene (reference sequence). The length of the CDR3 is 14 residues. With 5 bases removed from V and 6 bases from J, the gap between germline ends came to 17 bases. The CDR3 bases are TGTGCCAGCAGCCAAGGGGCGTCTGTCCCCGAGCAGTACTTC. Protein: CASSQGASVPEQYF.

On this clonotype itself: The CDR3 does not end in the conserved phenylalanine or tryptophan, so this is likely a read error. The DNA is left out, because the CDR3 cannot be placed on it with certainty; the CDR3 is given as TCRdb lists it. This sequence joins TRBV2 and TRBJ1-3. The CDR3 spans 9 residues, counting both ends. CDR1 and CDR2 from the germline V gene are SNHLY and FYNNEI. The CDR3 sequence is CASKVAGNT.

The chain uses TRBV20-1 and TRBJ1-1; D uncertain. The CDR3 sequence is 15 residues long. From germline, CDR1 is DFQATT and CDR2 SNEGSKA (reference sequence). The ends were cut back, 3 bases at V and 3 bases at J, with 17 bases in the middle. This CDR3 is CSASYRGLDHTEAFF. CDR3 coding DNA: TGCAGTGCTAGTTATCGAGGTTTAGATCACACTGAAGCTTTCTTT.

This chain joins TRBV7-2 and TRBJ1-5, with D uncertain. This CDR3 has 15 residues. Trimming shortened V by 5 bases and J by 0 bases, and 11 bases separated the two germline ends. The germline V gene has CDR1 SGHTA and CDR2 FQGNSA. The CDR3 here is CASSPGVHSNQPQHF. The CDR3, as DNA: TGTGCCAGCAGCCCTGGGGTTCATAGCAATCAGCCCCAGCATTTT.